This T cell receptor beta chain was sequenced during a study of T cell responses to AZD1222 COVID-19 vaccine. Second doses at about 4 or about 12 weeks were pooled. CDR3 size: 14 residues. Germline CDR1 is LGHDT and CDR2 is YNNKEL (reference sequence). With 3 bases removed from V and 4 bases from J, the gap between germline ends came to 12 bases. Study-wide results and limits: Repertoire sampling occurred only after the peak T cell response. Spike-specific TCR breadth and depth both grew after two AZD1222 doses. White British ancestry dominated among donors, who included more females, and clonal diversity was possibly underestimated.

This table comes from immunoSEQ multiplex PCR, and its TCRdb copy is limited to in-frame clones, with some not included. The sample lists roughly 150,000 clones; 90% to 95% were seen once. A remark on this clone: The antigen remains undetermined.

Here the sequenced sample was peripheral blood, taken 28 days after the second AZD1222 dose. The receptor's source is an adult who received the AZD1222 COVID-19 vaccine. The rearrangement links TRBV3-1 (or the pseudogene TRBV3-2) to TRBJ1-2; D call uncertain. In DNA form, the CDR3 reads TGTGCCAGCAGCCAGCAAATACAAGGCTATGGCTACACCTTC. Protein sequence: CASSQQIQGYGYTF.